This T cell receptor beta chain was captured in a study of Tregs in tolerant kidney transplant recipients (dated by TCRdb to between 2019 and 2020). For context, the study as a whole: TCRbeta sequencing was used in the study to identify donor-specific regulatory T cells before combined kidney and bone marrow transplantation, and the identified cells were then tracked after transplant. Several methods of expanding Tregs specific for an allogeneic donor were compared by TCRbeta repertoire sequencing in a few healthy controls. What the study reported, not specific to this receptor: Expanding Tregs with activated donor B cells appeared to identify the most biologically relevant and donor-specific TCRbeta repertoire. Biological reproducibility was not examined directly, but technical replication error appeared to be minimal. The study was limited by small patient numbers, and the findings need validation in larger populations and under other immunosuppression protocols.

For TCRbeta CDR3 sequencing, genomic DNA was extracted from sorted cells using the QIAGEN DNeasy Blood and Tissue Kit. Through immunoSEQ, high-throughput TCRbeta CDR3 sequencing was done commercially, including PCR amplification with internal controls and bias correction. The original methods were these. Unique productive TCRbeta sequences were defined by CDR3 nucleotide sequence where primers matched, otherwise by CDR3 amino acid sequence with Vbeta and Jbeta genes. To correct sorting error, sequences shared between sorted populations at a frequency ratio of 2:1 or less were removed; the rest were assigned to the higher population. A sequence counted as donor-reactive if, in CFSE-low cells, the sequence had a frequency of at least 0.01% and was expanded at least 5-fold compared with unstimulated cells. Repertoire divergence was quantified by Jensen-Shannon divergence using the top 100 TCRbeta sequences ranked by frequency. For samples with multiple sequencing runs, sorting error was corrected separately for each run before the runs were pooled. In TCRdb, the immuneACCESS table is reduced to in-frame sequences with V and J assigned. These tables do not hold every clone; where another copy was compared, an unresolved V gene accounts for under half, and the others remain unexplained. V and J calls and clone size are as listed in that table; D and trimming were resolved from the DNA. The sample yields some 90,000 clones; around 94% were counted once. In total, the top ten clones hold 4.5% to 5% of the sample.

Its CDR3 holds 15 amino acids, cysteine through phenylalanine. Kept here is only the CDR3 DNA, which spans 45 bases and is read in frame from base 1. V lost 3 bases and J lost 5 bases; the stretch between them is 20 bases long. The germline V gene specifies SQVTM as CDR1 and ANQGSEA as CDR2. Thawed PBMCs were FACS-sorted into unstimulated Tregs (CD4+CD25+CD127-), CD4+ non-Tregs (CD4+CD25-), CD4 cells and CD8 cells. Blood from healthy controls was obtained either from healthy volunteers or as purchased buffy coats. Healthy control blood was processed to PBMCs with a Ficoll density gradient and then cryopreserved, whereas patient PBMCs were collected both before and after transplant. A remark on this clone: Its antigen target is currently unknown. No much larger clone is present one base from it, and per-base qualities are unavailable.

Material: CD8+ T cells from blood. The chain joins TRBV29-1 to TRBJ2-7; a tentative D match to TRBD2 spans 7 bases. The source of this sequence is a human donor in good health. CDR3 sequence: CSVDLGRGDLHEQYF. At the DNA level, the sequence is TGCAGCGTTGACCTGGGGAGGGGGGATTTGCACGAGCAGTACTTC.